This T cell receptor beta chain comes out of a study of beta chain features in type 1 diabetes. Study as a whole: On cell yields, gender and age, patients and healthy donors were similar.

Of the isolated RNA, all was reverse transcribed, and so the sequenced material was expressed TCRB transcripts. This table comes from immunoSEQ multiplex PCR, and its TCRdb copy is limited to in-frame clones, with some not included. The repertoire holds 900,000 or so clones, with 15% to 20% as singletons. Notes on the study in general: For patients and controls alike, PCR might favor shorter templates to the same degree.

V gave up 1 base and J gave up 8 bases, with 13 bases separating them. The germline CDR1 and CDR2 sequences are SGHDN and FVKESK. The CDR3 has 14 amino acids. The single heparinised draw taken from each donor contained approximately 100 mL of blood on average. Post-sort purity exceeded 95% for all sorted populations. This clone was seen a few times. Antigen specificity is unknown. Source material: naive CD4+ T cells from blood. The TCR sequence derives from a woman aged 18-30 years in good health. The rearrangement uses TRBV14 and TRBJ2-3; weak D call: TRBD2 (6 bases). This chain's CDR3 is CASSQAIAAATQYF. Written as DNA, the CDR3 is TGTGCCAGCAGCCAAGCAATAGCGGCGGCTACGCAGTATTTT.